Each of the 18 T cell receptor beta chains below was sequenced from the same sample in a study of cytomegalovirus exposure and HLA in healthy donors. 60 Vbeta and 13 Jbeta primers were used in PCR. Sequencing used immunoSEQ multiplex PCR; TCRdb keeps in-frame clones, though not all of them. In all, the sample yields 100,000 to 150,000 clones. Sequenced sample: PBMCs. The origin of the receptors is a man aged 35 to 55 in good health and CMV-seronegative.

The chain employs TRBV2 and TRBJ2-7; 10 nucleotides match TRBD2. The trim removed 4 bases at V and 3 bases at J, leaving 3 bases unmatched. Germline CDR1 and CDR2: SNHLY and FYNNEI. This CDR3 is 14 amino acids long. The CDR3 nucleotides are TGTGCCAGCAGTGCGCGGACTAGCGGCTACGAGCAGTACTTC. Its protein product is CASSARTSGYEQYF.

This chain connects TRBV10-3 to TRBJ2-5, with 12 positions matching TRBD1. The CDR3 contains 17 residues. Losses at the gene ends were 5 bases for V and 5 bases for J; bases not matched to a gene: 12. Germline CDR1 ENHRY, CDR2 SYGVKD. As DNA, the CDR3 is TGTGCCATCAGTCCCCCCTGGGGACAGGGGGCGGTTGAGACCCAGTACTTC. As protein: CAISPPWGQGAVETQYF.

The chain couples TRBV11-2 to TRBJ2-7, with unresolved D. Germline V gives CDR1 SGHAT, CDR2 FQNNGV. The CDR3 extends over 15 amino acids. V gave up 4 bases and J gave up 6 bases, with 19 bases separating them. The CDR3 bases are TGTGCCAGCAGCTCTTCATATGTTTCGGCGGCCGAGCAGTACTTC. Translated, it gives CASSSSYVSAAEQYF.

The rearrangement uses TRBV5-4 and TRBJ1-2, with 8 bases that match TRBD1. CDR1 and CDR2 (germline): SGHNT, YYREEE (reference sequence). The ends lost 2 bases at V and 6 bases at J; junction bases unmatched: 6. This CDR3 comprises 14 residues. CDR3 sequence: CASSLPTGGDGYTF. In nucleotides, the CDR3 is TGTGCCAGCAGCTTACCAACAGGGGGAGATGGCTACACCTTC. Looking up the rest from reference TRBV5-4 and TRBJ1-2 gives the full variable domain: ETGVTQSPTHLIKTRGQQVTLRCSSQSGHNTVSWYQQALGQGPQFIFQYYREEENGRGNFPPRFSGLQFPNYSSELNVNALELDDSALYLCASSLPTGGDGYTFGSGTRLTVV.

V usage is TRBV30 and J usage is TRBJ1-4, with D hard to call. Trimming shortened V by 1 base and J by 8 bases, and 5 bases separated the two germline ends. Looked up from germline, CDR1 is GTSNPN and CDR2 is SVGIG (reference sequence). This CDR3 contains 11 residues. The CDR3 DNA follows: TGTGCCTGGAGTGCGGGGGAAAAACTGTTTTTT. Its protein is CAWSAGEKLFF.

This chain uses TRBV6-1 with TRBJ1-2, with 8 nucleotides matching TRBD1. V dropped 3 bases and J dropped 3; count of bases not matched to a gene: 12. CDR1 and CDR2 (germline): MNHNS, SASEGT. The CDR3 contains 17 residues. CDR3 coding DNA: TGTGCCAGCAGTGAGGTCCGCGGGCAGGGGGCTTACTATGGCTACACCTTC. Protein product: CASSEVRGQGAYYGYTF.

Written as DNA, the CDR3 is TGCAGCGTTACCAAAAATGAGCAGTACTTC. Its translation: CSVTKNEQYF. The V and J genes are TRBV29-1 and TRBJ2-5; D unclear. V was cut by 5 bases and J by 11 bases, with 12 bases left in between. Germline CDR1 and CDR2: SQVTM and ANQGSEA. There are 10 residues in the CDR3.

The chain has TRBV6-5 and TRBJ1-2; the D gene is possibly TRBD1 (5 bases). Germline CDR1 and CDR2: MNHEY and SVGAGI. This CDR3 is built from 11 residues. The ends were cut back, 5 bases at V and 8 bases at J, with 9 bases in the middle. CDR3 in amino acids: CASSQKGGYTF. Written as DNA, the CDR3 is TGTGCCAGCAGTCAAAAGGGGGGCTACACCTTC.

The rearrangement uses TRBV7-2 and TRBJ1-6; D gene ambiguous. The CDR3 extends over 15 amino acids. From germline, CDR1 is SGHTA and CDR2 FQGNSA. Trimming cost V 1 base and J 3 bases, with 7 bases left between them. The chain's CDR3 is CASSLEHLYNSPLHF. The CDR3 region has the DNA TGTGCCAGCAGCTTAGAACACCTCTATAATTCACCCCTCCACTTT. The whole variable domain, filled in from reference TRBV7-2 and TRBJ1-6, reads GAGVSQSPSNKVTEKGKDVELRCDPISGHTALYWYRQSLGQGLEFLIYFQGNSAPDKSGLPSDRFSAERTGGSVSTLTIQRTQQEDSAVYLCASSLEHLYNSPLHFGNGTRLTVT.

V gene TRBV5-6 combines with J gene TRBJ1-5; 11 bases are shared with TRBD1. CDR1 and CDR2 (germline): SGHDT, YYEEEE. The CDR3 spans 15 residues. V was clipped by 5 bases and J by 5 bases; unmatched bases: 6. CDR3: CASSFGQGAYQPQHF. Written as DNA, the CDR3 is TGTGCCAGCAGTTTCGGACAGGGGGCCTATCAGCCCCAGCATTTT.

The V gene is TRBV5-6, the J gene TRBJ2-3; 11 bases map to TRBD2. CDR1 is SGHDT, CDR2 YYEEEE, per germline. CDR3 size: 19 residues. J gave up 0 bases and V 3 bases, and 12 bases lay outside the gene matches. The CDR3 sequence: CASSSTTSGIDSSTDTQYF. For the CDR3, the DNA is TGTGCCAGCAGCTCCACGACTAGCGGGATAGATTCTAGCACAGATACGCAGTATTTT.

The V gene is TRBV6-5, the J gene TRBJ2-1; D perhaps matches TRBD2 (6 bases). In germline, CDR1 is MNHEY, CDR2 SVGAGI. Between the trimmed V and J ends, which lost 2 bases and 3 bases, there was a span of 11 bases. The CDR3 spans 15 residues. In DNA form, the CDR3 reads TGTGCCAGCAGTTACATGGGCGGGATCTACAATGAGCAGTTCTTC. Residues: CASSYMGGIYNEQFF.

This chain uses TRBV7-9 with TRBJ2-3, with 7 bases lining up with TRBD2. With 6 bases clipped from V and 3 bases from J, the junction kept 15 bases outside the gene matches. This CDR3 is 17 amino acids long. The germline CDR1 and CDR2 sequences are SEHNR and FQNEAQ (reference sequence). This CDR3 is CASSTPRGGANTDTQYF. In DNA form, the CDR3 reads TGTGCCAGCAGTACCCCGCGGGGAGGGGCGAATACAGATACGCAGTATTTT. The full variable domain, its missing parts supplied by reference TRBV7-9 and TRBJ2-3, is DTGVSQNPRHKITKRGQNVTFRCDPISEHNRLYWYRQTLGQGPEFLTYFQNEAQLEKSRLLSDRFSAERPKGSFSTLEIQRTEQGDSAMYLCASSTPRGGANTDTQYFGPGTRLTVL.

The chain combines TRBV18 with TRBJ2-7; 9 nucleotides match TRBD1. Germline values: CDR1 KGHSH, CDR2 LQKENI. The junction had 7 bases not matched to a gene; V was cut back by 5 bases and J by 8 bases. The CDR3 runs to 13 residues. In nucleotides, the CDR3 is TGTGCCAGCTCAATACCGGGACAGGGCCAGCAGTACTTC. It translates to CASSIPGQGQQYF.

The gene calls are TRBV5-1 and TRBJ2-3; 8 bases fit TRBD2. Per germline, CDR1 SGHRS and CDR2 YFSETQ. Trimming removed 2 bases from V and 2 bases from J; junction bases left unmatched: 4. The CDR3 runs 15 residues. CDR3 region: CASSFIAGYTDTQYF. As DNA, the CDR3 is TGCGCCAGCAGCTTTATAGCGGGATACACAGATACGCAGTATTTT.

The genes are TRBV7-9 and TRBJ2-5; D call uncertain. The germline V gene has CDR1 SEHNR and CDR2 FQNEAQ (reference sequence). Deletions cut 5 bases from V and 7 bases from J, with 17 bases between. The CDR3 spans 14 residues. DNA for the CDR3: TGTGCCAGCAGCCCCACATTAACAGTGGGGACCCAGTACTTC. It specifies CASSPTLTVGTQYF.

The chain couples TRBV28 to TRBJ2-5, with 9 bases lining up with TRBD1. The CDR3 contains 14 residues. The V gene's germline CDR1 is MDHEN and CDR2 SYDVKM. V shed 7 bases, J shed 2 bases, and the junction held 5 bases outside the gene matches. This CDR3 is CASNRDRDQETQYF. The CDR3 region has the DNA TGTGCCAGCAACAGGGACAGGGATCAAGAGACCCAGTACTTC.

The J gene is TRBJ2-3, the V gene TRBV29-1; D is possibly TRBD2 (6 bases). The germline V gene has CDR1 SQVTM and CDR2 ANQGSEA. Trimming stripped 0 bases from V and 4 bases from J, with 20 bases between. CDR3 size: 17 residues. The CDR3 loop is CSVEDVAGQGSADTQYF. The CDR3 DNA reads TGCAGCGTTGAAGATGTGGCGGGGCAGGGTTCCGCAGATACGCAGTATTTT.